What follows is one T cell receptor (beta chain) and its context. Looked up from germline, CDR1 is ENHRY and CDR2 is SYGVKD. There are 14 residues in the CDR3. V was cut by 3 bases and J by 4 bases, with 12 bases left in between. These data originate in a study of blood T cell repertoires in COVID-19. Study-wide context: Donors in the United States, Italy and Spain gave samples during acute or convalescent COVID-19. T cells, B-cell-depleted T cells, or PBMCs supplied cDNA or gDNA.

Original handling: Estimated nucleated cell counts came from reference gene primer amplification. Sequenced by immunoSEQ multiplex PCR; TCRdb stores in-frame clones only, minus some. V and J calls and clone size are as listed in that table; D and trimming were resolved from the DNA. The data contain about 80,000 clones, 91% of them singletons. The rearrangement links TRBV10-3 to TRBJ1-2, with a tentative D call TRBD1 (5 bases). The sequence was obtained from a woman aged 50 to 65 in a cohort sampled during active COVID-19. The sequenced sample was peripheral blood. As DNA, the CDR3 is TGTGCCATCAGTGATGACAGAGAAGCCTATGGCTACACCTTC. This sequence encodes CAISDDREAYGYTF.